This is a list of T cell receptor beta chains from one sample in a study of T cell responses to AZD1222 COVID-19 vaccine. Sequencing was performed with immunoSEQ multiplex PCR; in TCRdb, only in-frame clones are kept and a portion is missing. The sample yields over 100,000 clones, 70% to 90% seen once. The sample was peripheral blood, taken on day 0 of AZD1222 vaccination. The receptor set was obtained from an adult in good health. Each CDR3 is given with its conserved first and last residue. The D gene is left open where the match is weak. Size is stated for part of the rows, as once, few or many counts, or as a class when the clone is expanded.

j_call	v_call	clone_size	d_call	cdr3_nt	cdr3_aa
TRBJ1-5	TRBV28	NA	NA	TGTGCCAGCAGGTGGGGCGTTAGCAATCAGCCCCAGCATTTT	CASRWGVSNQPQHF
TRBJ2-1	TRBV5-4	NA	NA	TGTGCCAGCAGCTTAGGACATCGGGGCATGAATGAGCAGTTCTTC	CASSLGHRGMNEQFF
TRBJ2-2	TRBV19	NA	TRBD2	TGTGCCAGTTGCCTAGGACTAGCGGGAGTATCCGGGGAGCTGTTTTTT	CASCLGLAGVSGELFF
TRBJ1-4	TRBV5-1	NA	NA	TGCGCCAGCAGCTTCGCGACGGGGAATGAAAAACTGTTTTTT	CASSFATGNEKLFF
TRBJ1-5	TRBV19	once	TRBD1	TGTGCCAGTAGTATAACAGGGGGGGCCAATCAGCCCCAGCATTTT	CASSITGGANQPQHF
TRBJ2-1	TRBV7-9	NA	NA	TGTGCCAGCAGCTTAGAAAGTGGTGAGCAGTTCTTC	CASSLESGEQFF
TRBJ1-5	TRBV5-1	NA	NA	TGCGCCAGCAGCCCTGGGACCGAGAATCAGCCCCAGCATTTT	CASSPGTENQPQHF
TRBJ1-1	TRBV12-3/TRBV12-4	NA	NA	TGTGCCAGCAGTTTAAAAAGGGGCACTGAAGCTTTCTTT	CASSLKRGTEAFF
TRBJ1-2	TRBV6-5	NA	NA	TGTGCCAGCAGTTCCTCGGGGGGGCACACGTGGGGCTACACCTTC	CASSSSGGHTWGYTF
TRBJ1-1	TRBV30	NA	NA	TGTGCCTGGAACTCTCAGGGAACAGTGAACACTGAAGCTTTCTTT	CAWNSQGTVNTEAFF
TRBJ2-2	TRBV19	NA	TRBD2	TGTGCCAGTAGTATCGCCGGGACTAGCGGGAGCCGGGGATCCGGGGAGCTGTTTTTT	CASSIAGTSGSRGSGELFF
TRBJ1-5	TRBV28	NA	NA	TGTGCCAGCAGTCCACCAGGACGGGGCAATCAGCCCCAGCATTTT	CASSPPGRGNQPQHF
TRBJ1-2	TRBV19	NA	NA	TGTGCCAGTACCATACAGGGATCCCCTTCCTTCGGCGGCTACACCTTC	CASTIQGSPSFGGYTF
TRBJ2-1	TRBV5-1	NA	TRBD1	TGCGCCAGCAGCTTGGTGGTTGGGACAGCCTACAATGAGCAGTTCTTC	CASSLVVGTAYNEQFF
TRBJ1-4	TRBV11-2	NA	NA	TGTGCCAGCAGTTACGGGGGGGCCTCTAATGAAAAACTGTTTTTT	CASSYGGASNEKLFF
TRBJ1-3	TRBV7-8	NA	TRBD1	TGTGCCAGCAGCTTAGGGGGACAGGTGGTTGGAAACACCATATATTTT	CASSLGGQVVGNTIYF
TRBJ2-1	TRBV3-1/TRBV3-2	NA	TRBD2	TGTGCCAGCAGCCCTAGCGGGAGGAGCATCTACAATGAGCAGTTCTTC	CASSPSGRSIYNEQFF
TRBJ2-1	TRBV7-9	NA	NA	TGTGCCAGCAGCCCGACCCCTCGCTACAATGAGCAGTTCTTC	CASSPTPRYNEQFF
TRBJ2-1	TRBV9	NA	TRBD2	TGTGCCAGCAGCGTCGGAACTAGCGGGAGTTTCTATGAGCAGTTCTTC	CASSVGTSGSFYEQFF
TRBJ2-2	TRBV10-3	few	NA	TGTGCCACCAGTGGGGGAAGGGCGAACACCGGGGAGCTGTTTTTT	CATSGGRANTGELFF
TRBJ2-6	TRBV18	NA	NA	TGTGCCAGCTCACCTCAATCCGGGGCCAACGTCCTGACTTTC	CASSPQSGANVLTF
TRBJ2-7	TRBV7-2	NA	TRBD1	TGTGCCAGCAGCTTAAGGGAGACAGGGATGAGAGAGCAGTACTTC	CASSLRETGMREQYF
TRBJ2-1	TRBV2	NA	TRBD2	TGTGCCAGCAGTGGGGGGACTAGCGGGAGCGTAATCAATGAGCAGTTCTTC	CASSGGTSGSVINEQFF
TRBJ2-6	TRBV7-3	NA	NA	TGTGCCAGCAGCCCTAGGGTCGCTGGGGCCAACGTCCTGACTTTC	CASSPRVAGANVLTF
TRBJ1-2	TRBV7-9	NA	TRBD1	TGTGCCAGCAGCCAAAATCTCGGGACAGGGACGGCGGGCTATGGCTACACCTTC	CASSQNLGTGTAGYGYTF
TRBJ2-7	TRBV19	once	NA	TGTGCCAGTAGTATAGGACATCTCTACGAGCAGTACTTC	CASSIGHLYEQYF
TRBJ2-6	TRBV3-1/TRBV3-2	NA	NA	TGTGCCAGCAGCTTAAGGGCCGGGGCCAACGTCCTGACTTTC	CASSLRAGANVLTF
TRBJ2-4	TRBV3-1/TRBV3-2	NA	NA	TGTGCCAGCAGCCAATTAGGTTATTCAGGGATCGTCTTC	CASSQLGYSGIVF
TRBJ2-1	TRBV5-1	NA	NA	TGCGCCAGCAGCTTAGGGCAGGTACATAACAATGAGCAGTTCTTC	CASSLGQVHNNEQFF
TRBJ1-3	TRBV5-4	NA	NA	TGTGCCAGCAGCTTGGCCGTATCTGGAAACACCATATATTTT	CASSLAVSGNTIYF
TRBJ1-4	TRBV29-1	NA	NA	TGCAGCGTTGGGACACGCCTCAGTGAAAAACTGTTTTTT	CSVGTRLSEKLFF
TRBJ2-5	TRBV6-6	NA	NA	TGTGCCAGCAGTTACTTTAAGGGGGGAGAGACCCAGTACTTC	CASSYFKGGETQYF
TRBJ2-2	TRBV3-1/TRBV3-2	NA	NA	TGTGCCAGCAGCCATGAAGCCAGGGCGCGAACCGGGGAGCTGTTTTTT	CASSHEARARTGELFF
TRBJ2-7	TRBV28	NA	NA	TGTGCCAGCAGTCCCCATAGCGGCCCCTACGAGCAGTACTTC	CASSPHSGPYEQYF
TRBJ1-5	TRBV18	NA	NA	TGTGCCAGCTCAGCTGACAGCATAATTGCGGTCGGGGCCCAGCATTTT	CASSADSIIAVGAQHF
TRBJ2-7	TRBV10-1	NA	TRBD2	TGCGCCACCAAACCCGGGACTAGCGGCGAGCAGTACTTC	CATKPGTSGEQYF
TRBJ2-5	TRBV18	NA	TRBD2	TGTGCCAGCTCACCAAGGCGAGCTAGCGGAGAGACCCAGTACTTC	CASSPRRASGETQYF
TRBJ2-3	TRBV5-1	NA	TRBD2	TGCGCCAGCAGCACCCGAGCGGGGGGAATAGATACGCAGTATTTT	CASSTRAGGIDTQYF
TRBJ1-1	TRBV29-1	NA	TRBD1	TGCAGCGTTGGGACAGGGGGCAGAGGAGCCACTGAAGCTTTCTTT	CSVGTGGRGATEAFF
TRBJ1-2	TRBV12-5	NA	NA	TGTGCTAGTGGTTTGTCCGGGGCAAACTATGGCTACACCTTC	CASGLSGANYGYTF
TRBJ1-4	TRBV2	NA	NA	TGTGCCAGCATCGGCCAGGTTAATGAAAAACTGTTTTTT	CASIGQVNEKLFF
TRBJ1-1	TRBV21-1	NA	NA	TGTGCCAGCAGCAAATCGGGCAGCATGAACACTGAAGCTTTCTTT	CASSKSGSMNTEAFF
TRBJ2-1	TRBV27	NA	NA	TGTGCCAGCAGTTCCAACCCAGGGCTCTACAATGAGCAGTTCTTC	CASSSNPGLYNEQFF
TRBJ1-2	TRBV2	NA	NA	TGTGCCAGCAGGACGTATGGGGATAAGATCAAGACTAACTATGGCTACACCTTC	CASRTYGDKIKTNYGYTF
TRBJ1-1	TRBV6-2/TRBV6-3	NA	NA	TGTGCCAGCAGTTACTACAGTGGAGGGACTGAAGCTTTCTTT	CASSYYSGGTEAFF
TRBJ1-1	TRBV30	NA	NA	TGTGCCTGGACCCCGGGCCCGGCGAACACTGAAGCTTTCTTT	CAWTPGPANTEAFF
TRBJ2-7	TRBV24-1	NA	NA	TGTGCCACCAGTGCCACCGCGGGGACGTACGAGCAGTACTTC	CATSATAGTYEQYF
TRBJ2-1	TRBV5-1	once	TRBD2	TGCGCCAGCACCGTTCGGGGGGAGTCCTACAATGAGCAGTTCTTC	CASTVRGESYNEQFF
TRBJ2-1	TRBV13	NA	TRBD2	TGTGCCAGCAGCCTCGGGACGGGGGGGACCAATGAGCAGTTCTTC	CASSLGTGGTNEQFF
TRBJ1-5	TRBV18	NA	NA	TGTGCCAGCTCACCATACAATCAGCCCCAGCATTTT	CASSPYNQPQHF